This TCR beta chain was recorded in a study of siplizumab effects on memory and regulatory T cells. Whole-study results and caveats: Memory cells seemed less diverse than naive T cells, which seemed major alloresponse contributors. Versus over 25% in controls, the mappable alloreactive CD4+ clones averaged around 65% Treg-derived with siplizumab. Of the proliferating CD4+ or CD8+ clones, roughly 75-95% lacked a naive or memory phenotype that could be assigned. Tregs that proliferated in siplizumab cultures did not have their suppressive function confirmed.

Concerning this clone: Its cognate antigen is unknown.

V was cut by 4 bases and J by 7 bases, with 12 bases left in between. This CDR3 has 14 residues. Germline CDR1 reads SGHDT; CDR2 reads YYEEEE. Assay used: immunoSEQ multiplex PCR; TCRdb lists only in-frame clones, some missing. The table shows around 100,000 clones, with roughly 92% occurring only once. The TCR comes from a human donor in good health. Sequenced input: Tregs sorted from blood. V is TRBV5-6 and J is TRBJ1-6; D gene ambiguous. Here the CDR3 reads CASSLRGPNSPLHF. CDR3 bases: TGTGCCAGCAGCCTCCGCGGCCCAAATTCACCCCTCCACTTT.